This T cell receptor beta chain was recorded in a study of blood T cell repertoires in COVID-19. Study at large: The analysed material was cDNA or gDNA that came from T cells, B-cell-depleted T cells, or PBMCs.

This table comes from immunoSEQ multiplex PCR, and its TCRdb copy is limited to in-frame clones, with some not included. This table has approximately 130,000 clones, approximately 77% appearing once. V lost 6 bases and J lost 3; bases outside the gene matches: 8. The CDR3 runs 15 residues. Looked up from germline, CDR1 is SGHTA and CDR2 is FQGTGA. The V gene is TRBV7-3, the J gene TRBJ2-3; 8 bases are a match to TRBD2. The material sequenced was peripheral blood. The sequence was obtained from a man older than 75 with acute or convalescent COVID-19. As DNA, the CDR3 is TGTGCCAGCAGTTATTTTACGGGGGGGACAGATACGCAGTATTTT. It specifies CASSYFTGGTDTQYF. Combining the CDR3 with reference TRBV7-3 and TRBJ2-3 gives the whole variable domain GAGVSQTPSNKVTEKGKYVELRCDPISGHTALYWYRQSLGQGPEFLIYFQGTGAADDSGLPNDRFFAVRPEGSVSTLKIQRTERGDSAVYLCASSYFTGGTDTQYFGPGTRLTVL.